The rows below give T cell receptor beta chains drawn from one sample of a study of blood T cell repertoires in COVID-19. The method was immunoSEQ multiplex PCR; TCRdb's version includes in-frame clones alone and lacks a portion of them. This sample has 150,000 or so clones; more than 80% occur once, and the top ten carry roughly 13%. The sequenced sample consisted of peripheral blood. The receptors derive from a man younger than 30 with COVID-19, enrolled during active disease. The CDR3 runs from the conserved cysteine through the conserved F or W. The D gene is left open where the match is weak. Some rows have no size entry. The others give once, few or many, or a class for an expanded clone.

J gene	D gene	clone size	V gene	CDR3 DNA	CDR3 protein
TRBJ2-2	.	.	TRBV6-5	TGTGCCAGCAGGCGGGAACCGGACACCGGGGAGCTGTTTTTT	CASRREPDTGELFF
TRBJ1-2	TRBD1	.	TRBV28	TGTGCCAGCAGTCTCCCGACAGGGAGCTATGCTGGGGGCTACACCTTC	CASSLPTGSYAGGYTF
TRBJ2-1	TRBD2	.	TRBV28	TGTGCCAGCAGTTCCGCCGGCGGGAGGGCCGGCAATGAGCAGTTCTTC	CASSSAGGRAGNEQFF
TRBJ2-5	.	.	TRBV24-1	TGTGCCACCAGTGCCCAGGACACCGAAGAGACCCAGTACTTC	CATSAQDTEETQYF
TRBJ2-2	TRBD2	once	TRBV19	TGTGCCAGTAGTCCCACGGCGGGACTAGCCGCCGGGGAGCTGTTTTTT	CASSPTAGLAAGELFF
TRBJ2-5	.	.	TRBV7-9	TGTGCCAGCCAGGGGTCTAGCGGCCAAGAGACCCAGTACTTC	CASQGSSGQETQYF
TRBJ2-5	.	.	TRBV29-1	TGCAGCGCCACGACAGGTGGCGAGACCCAGTACTTC	CSATTGGETQYF
TRBJ2-7	.	.	TRBV21-1	TGTGCCAGCAGCAAAGCACACCGGAAACTACTGTACGAGCAGTACTTC	CASSKAHRKLLYEQYF
TRBJ2-5	.	.	TRBV28	TGTGCCAGCACAGGGGTACAAGAGACCCAGTACTTC	CASTGVQETQYF
TRBJ1-6	.	.	TRBV30	TGTGCCTGGAACTTTTTAGGGGCGGGATCACCCCTCCACTTT	CAWNFLGAGSPLHF
TRBJ2-5	.	.	TRBV7-6	TGTGCCAGCAGCTCCGGGAACCAAGAGACCCAGTACTTC	CASSSGNQETQYF
TRBJ2-1	TRBD2	.	TRBV4-1	TGCGCCAGCAGCCAAATCCTAGCGGGCTCCTACAATGAGCAGTTCTTC	CASSQILAGSYNEQFF
TRBJ2-5	TRBD2	.	TRBV27	TGTGCCAGCAGTCAACGGACTAGCGAACAAGAGACCCAGTACTTC	CASSQRTSEQETQYF
TRBJ2-1	.	.	TRBV30	TGTGCCTGGGGGACGGGCGGGTCTACTGAGCAGTTCTTC	CAWGTGGSTEQFF
TRBJ1-1	.	.	TRBV4-1	TGCGCCAGCAGCCAAACAGGGTCTTACACTGAAGCTTTCTTT	CASSQTGSYTEAFF
TRBJ2-3	.	once	TRBV9	TGTGCCAGCAGCGTAGAGGGGGGGTTCTCATCAGATACGCAGTATTTT	CASSVEGGFSSDTQYF
TRBJ2-1	TRBD1	.	TRBV5-6	TGTGCCAGCATCCCGGGACAGGGATACAATGAGCAGTTCTTC	CASIPGQGYNEQFF
TRBJ2-2	.	.	TRBV11-2	TGTGCCAGCAGCTCAACCTTTGCGGTAAAGATGAACACCGGGGAGCTGTTTTTT	CASSSTFAVKMNTGELFF
TRBJ2-1	TRBD2	once	TRBV19	TGTGCCAGTAGTATGTCTAGCGGGTCCCCACCCTACAATGAGCAGTTCTTC	CASSMSSGSPPYNEQFF
TRBJ2-7	TRBD2	.	TRBV24-1	TGTGCCACCAGTGATTCCCGACTAGCGGGAGTATATGCCTACGAGCAGTACTTC	CATSDSRLAGVYAYEQYF
TRBJ2-7	.	.	TRBV2	TGTGCCAGCACCTTTCTCCTGTCCTACGAGCAGTACTTC	CASTFLLSYEQYF
TRBJ1-2	TRBD1	once	TRBV4-1	TGCGCCAGCAGCCAAAGGGACAGCAGCCATTATGGCTACACCTTC	CASSQRDSSHYGYTF
TRBJ2-3	.	.	TRBV2	TGTGCCAGCACCTCTCTCGATACGCAGTATTTT	CASTSLDTQYF
TRBJ2-3	.	.	TRBV11-3	TGTGCCAGCAGCCCCTGGGGCAGAAGCTCAGATACGCAGTATTTT	CASSPWGRSSDTQYF
TRBJ2-5	TRBD2	.	TRBV28	TGTGCCAGCAGTTCCAGACTAGCGGGTCGTGGGGTTGAGACCCAGTACTTC	CASSSRLAGRGVETQYF
TRBJ2-5	TRBD1	.	TRBV9	TGTGCCAGCAGCGAGGGACAGGGGGGAGAGACCCAGTACTTC	CASSEGQGGETQYF
TRBJ1-5	.	.	TRBV27	TGTGCCAGCAGTTTATCGCCAGGGGCCAATCAGCCCCAGCATTTT	CASSLSPGANQPQHF
TRBJ2-7	TRBD1	.	TRBV24-1	TGTGCCACCAGTGATGCCGGGACAGGGATCTACGAGCAGTACTTC	CATSDAGTGIYEQYF
TRBJ2-1	TRBD1	.	TRBV2	TGTGCCAGCAGTCCCGGACAGGGGGCTAGGCAGTTCTTC	CASSPGQGARQFF
TRBJ1-2	TRBD1	.	TRBV28	TGTGCCAGCAGTCTACCCAGGGACAGCCTCTATGGCTACACCTTC	CASSLPRDSLYGYTF
TRBJ2-3	TRBD2	.	TRBV5-6	TGTGCCAGCAGTCCCGGACTAGCGGAGAGGGCAGATACGCAGTATTTT	CASSPGLAERADTQYF
TRBJ1-1	.	.	TRBV10-3	TGTGCCATCAGCTTAGGGGGCACTGAAGCTTTCTTT	CAISLGGTEAFF
TRBJ2-3	TRBD2	.	TRBV7-2	TGTGCCAGCAGCTTGACTAGCGGAACTAGCACAGATACGCAGTATTTT	CASSLTSGTSTDTQYF
TRBJ1-1	TRBD1	.	TRBV27	TGTGCCAGCAGTTTGGGGGACAGGGTCACTGAAGCTTTCTTT	CASSLGDRVTEAFF
TRBJ2-6	.	.	TRBV4-3	TGCGCCAGCAGCCACCCAGGGGCTGGGGCCAACGTCCTGACTTTC	CASSHPGAGANVLTF
TRBJ1-2	.	.	TRBV2	TGTGCCAGCAGGCCCGACACCCCCTTCGGCTACACCTTC	CASRPDTPFGYTF
TRBJ2-3	.	.	TRBV19	TGTGCCAGTAGTATGTGGGGCGCAGATACGCAGTATTTT	CASSMWGADTQYF
TRBJ1-4	.	.	TRBV2	TGTGCCAGCAGCGTCTGGGAGCTCCAACCCACCAAAAATGAAAAACTGTTTTTT	CASSVWELQPTKNEKLFF
TRBJ2-3	TRBD2	.	TRBV4-3	TGCGCCAGCAGCCCCCTCCGGGGGGGGCCAGATACGCAGTATTTT	CASSPLRGGPDTQYF
TRBJ2-1	TRBD1	.	TRBV9	TGTGCCAGCAGCCAGGACAGGGACAATGAGCAGTTCTTC	CASSQDRDNEQFF
TRBJ1-5	TRBD1	.	TRBV18	TGTGCCAGCTCACCACCGGGACAGGGGGCCCGTCAGCCCCAGCATTTT	CASSPPGQGARQPQHF
TRBJ1-1	.	.	TRBV20-1	TGCAGTGCTAGTGGCCTGACAGTTATAAGGACTGAAGCTTTCTTT	CSASGLTVIRTEAFF
TRBJ2-7	.	.	TRBV5-8	TGTGCCAGCAGCACAATAAGGACTTCCTACGAGCAGTACTTC	CASSTIRTSYEQYF
TRBJ2-7	.	once	TRBV13	TGTGCCAGCAGCTCGTCCCCCCGCGAGCAGTACTTC	CASSSSPREQYF
TRBJ1-2	.	.	TRBV19	TGTGCCAGTAGTAGTCTAGGACAGAACTATGGCTACACCTTC	CASSSLGQNYGYTF
TRBJ2-7	TRBD1	once	TRBV5-4	TGTGCCAGCAGCTGGACAGGGGGCTCCTACGAGCAGTACTTC	CASSWTGGSYEQYF
TRBJ2-1	.	.	TRBV25-1	TGTGCCAGCAGTCATCGAGGGGGCAATGAGCAGTTCTTC	CASSHRGGNEQFF
TRBJ2-3	.	few	TRBV7-9	TGTGCCAGCCATGTAACAGGCACAGATACGCAGTATTTT	CASHVTGTDTQYF
TRBJ1-4	.	.	TRBV6-6	TGTGCCAGCAGACCGGGACTTAATGAAAAACTGCTTTTT	CASRPGLNEKLLF
TRBJ2-1	.	.	TRBV7-9	TGTGCCAGCGCGAGAGGGATTGAGGAGTTCTTC	CASARGIEEFF
TRBJ2-7	.	once	TRBV11-2	TGTGCCAGCAGCTTAGCGGGAAAGAACGAGCAGTACTTC	CASSLAGKNEQYF
TRBJ2-3	TRBD1	.	TRBV10-1	TGCGCCAGCAGTGAGTCGACAGGGGGTCCAGATACGCAGTATTTT	CASSESTGGPDTQYF
TRBJ1-1	TRBD1	.	TRBV5-4	TGTGCCAGTTCCGGGACAGGGGTCACTGAAGCTTTCTTT	CASSGTGVTEAFF
TRBJ2-1	.	.	TRBV9	TGTGCCAGCAGCCCCGGCGTAGCAGCCTACAATGAGCAGTTCTTC	CASSPGVAAYNEQFF
TRBJ2-3	.	.	TRBV27	TGTGCCAGCAGGAGACAGGCCTCCCACTTGGGCACAGATACGCAGTATTTT	CASRRQASHLGTDTQYF